This T cell receptor (beta chain) appears in the sequencing data of a study of blood T cell repertoires in COVID-19 (TCRdb year 2020). Regarding the research as a whole: Collaborator samples came from the United States, Italy and Spain and covered acute and convalescent phases of COVID-19. Samples were obtained from the ongoing ImmuneRACE study (first 160 participants) and from roughly 1,300 subjects provided by 6 global collaborators. A de-identified subject ID, COVID-19 status, age in years and sex were almost always included in the sample metadata. HLA class I and class II types, where available, came from metadata supplied by the sample provider rather than from assay-based typing. The material from the prospective study consisted of cDNA or gDNA derived from T cells, B-cell-depleted T cells, or PBMCs. Subjects who had been exposed to COVID-19, were actively infected with it, or had recovered from it provided the deeply sampled blood TCRbeta repertoires that made up the dataset. The repertoires were made available in a free public database intended to serve as a resource for research on the immune response to SARS-CoV-2. Paper-wide results and their limitations: The amount of clinical and demographic metadata varied by source and participant and was provided uncurated.

Concerning this clone itself: Its binding antigen is unknown. No much larger clonotype is one base removed from it; base qualities were not supplied.

At the junction V is shortened by 4 bases and J by 6 bases; bases outside the gene matches: 6. From a lookup of the germline V gene (reference sequence), CDR1 and CDR2 are MNHEY and SMNVEV. The CDR3, from cysteine to phenylalanine, totals 14 residues. Only the CDR3 DNA is retained, 42 bases long and in frame from the first base. TCRbeta CDR3 regions were amplified from genomic DNA using the immunoSEQ Assay, a bias-controlled multiplex PCR. The source study handled its data this way. Nucleated cell counts per sample were estimated from amplification of reference gene primers within the assay. To quantify the absolute abundance of each unique TCRbeta CDR3 rearrangement, sequence reads were collapsed and filtered. Productive Simpson clonality was computed per sample as the square root of Simpson's diversity index over productive rearrangements. TCRdb's version of the immuneACCESS table is confined to in-frame rearrangements and falls short of the full clone set. An unresolved V gene accounts for under half of the shortfall where checked; the remainder is of unknown origin. D and trimming were read from the DNA, whereas the V and J calls and clone size are those reported in that table. The sample yields roughly 250,000 clones; approximately 85% were counted once. 1.5% to 2% of the sample rests with the top ten.

Participants in the prospective study were enrolled through a virtual design, were aged about 18 to 100 years, and lived in approximately 24 United States geographic areas. In the prospective study, cohorts were assigned on the basis of participant-reported clinical history obtained from a screening survey and a study questionnaire. Recovered participants in ImmuneRACE Cohort 3 were defined by two consecutive negative NP/OP PCR tests, clearance by a healthcare professional, or resolution of symptoms. Mobile phlebotomists in the prospective study collected whole blood, serum and a nasopharyngeal or oropharyngeal swab from every participant. Over an approximately 2-month period, participants in the prospective study had the option of providing additional blood draws and questionnaires. Prospective study blood samples were shipped either frozen or at room temperature before DNA extraction.

The clonotype comes from a woman aged 45-59 years who had recovered from COVID-19. Sequencing was done on a sample of PBMCs or T cells enriched from blood (not recorded which). This sequence uses TRBV27 and TRBJ2-3; 8 middle bases align to TRBD1. The CDR3 region: CASSWTGHADTQYF. Here is the DNA: TGTGCCAGCAGTTGGACAGGGCACGCGGATACGCAGTATTTT.